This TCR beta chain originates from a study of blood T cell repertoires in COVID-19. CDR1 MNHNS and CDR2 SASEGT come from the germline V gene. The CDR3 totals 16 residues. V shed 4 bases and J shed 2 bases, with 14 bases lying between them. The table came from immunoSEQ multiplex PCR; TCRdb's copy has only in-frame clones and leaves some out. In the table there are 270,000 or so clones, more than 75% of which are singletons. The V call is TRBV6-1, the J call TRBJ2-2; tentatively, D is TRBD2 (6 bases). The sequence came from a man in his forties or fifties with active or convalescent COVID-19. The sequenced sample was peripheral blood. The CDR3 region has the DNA TGTGCCAGCAGTGTCATCATCGGGGGAAACACCGGGGAGCTGTTTTTT. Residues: CASSVIIGGNTGELFF.